This T cell receptor (beta chain) is drawn from a study of blood T cell repertoires in COVID-19 (dated by TCRdb to 2020 to 2022). Broadly, across the study: Samples covering the acute and convalescent phases of COVID-19 were provided by collaborators in the United States, Italy and Spain. The prospective study material was composed of cDNA or gDNA derived from T cells, B-cell-depleted T cells, or PBMCs. Where HLA class I and class II types were available, the types were taken from metadata supplied by the sample provider, not from assay-based typing. The sample metadata nearly always contained a de-identified subject ID, COVID-19 status, age in years and sex. The repertoires were made available in a free public database intended to serve as a resource for research on the immune response to SARS-CoV-2. Deeply sampled blood TCRbeta repertoires from subjects exposed to, actively infected with, or recovered from COVID-19 were included in the dataset. The samples were drawn from the first 160 participants of the ongoing ImmuneRACE study and from 1,254 subjects provided by 6 global collaborators.

This clone occurred once. The antigen it binds to is not known. Base qualities were left out, and no much larger clone turns up one base away. Via the germline V gene, CDR1 is SGHDN and CDR2 FVKESK. Trimming takes 2 bases from V and 5 bases from J, and the germline ends sit 28 bases apart. The CDR3 measures 19 amino acids from cysteine to phenylalanine. The only DNA kept is the CDR3, 57 bases in frame from the first base. Overall study outcomes, separate from this receptor: The quantity of clinical and demographic metadata differed by source and by participant and was supplied without curation.

Whole blood was collected in K2EDTA tubes by collaborating institutions according to the institutions' own protocols. For TCRbeta analysis, collaborator samples were shipped as frozen whole blood, as isolated PBMCs, or as DNA extracted from either sample type. TCRbeta CDR3 regions were amplified from genomic DNA by means of the immunoSEQ Assay, a bias-controlled multiplex PCR. In the source study's methods: The number of nucleated cells in each sample was estimated by amplification of reference gene primers within the assay. Sequence reads were collapsed and filtered to measure the absolute abundance of every unique TCRbeta CDR3 rearrangement. For each sample, productive Simpson clonality was calculated by taking the square root of Simpson's diversity index across productive rearrangements. TCRdb's version of the immuneACCESS table is confined to in-frame rearrangements and falls short of the full clone set. An unresolved V gene accounts for under half of the shortfall where checked; the remainder is of unknown origin. The V and J calls and clone size come from that table; D and trimming were worked out from the DNA. The sample contains 200,000 to 250,000 clones, approximately 86% of them found a single time. The ten largest clones take up 3% to 4.5% of the sample.

The source is a woman of 80 years or more with acute or convalescent COVID-19. Sequencing was carried out using peripheral blood. The rearranged segments are TRBV14 and TRBJ2-7; TRBD2 is perhaps the D gene, given 7 matching bases. The nucleotides are TGTGCCAGCAGCCAATTCAGGAGAGGGGCGGGGGCAAATCAGGACGAGCAGTACTTC. This codes for CASSQFRRGAGANQDEQYF. The full variable domain, with segments outside the CDR3 supplied by the reference TRBV14 and TRBJ2-7 proteins, appears as EAGVTQFPSHSVIEKGQTVTLRCDPISGHDNLYWYRRVMGKEIKFLLHFVKESKQDESGMPNNRFLAERTGGTYSTLKVQPAELEDSGVYFCASSQFRRGAGANQDEQYFGPGTRLTVT.